This T cell receptor (beta chain) was sequenced in a study of CD8+ T cells in alopecia areata. Note on this clone: Other DNA sequences in the same sample also yield this CDR3.

The sequencing template was cDNA reverse transcribed from extracted RNA. Sequencing used immunoSEQ multiplex PCR; TCRdb keeps in-frame clones, though not all of them. The table lists 55,000 to 75,000 clones, 40% to 50% of them singletons. Trimming removed 2 bases at V and 5 bases at J, with 3 bases between. Per the germline V gene, CDR1 is SGHRS and CDR2 is YFSETQ. The CDR3 extends over 11 amino acids. Alopecia areata patients gave lesional scalp punch biopsies and peripheral blood samples. Source: CD8+ T cells sorted from blood, taken at week 0. The TCR was taken from a human donor with alopecia areata. This sequence joins TRBV5-1 and TRBJ2-3; D ambiguous. DNA for the CDR3: TGCGCCAGCAGCTTCGGAGATACGCAGTATTTT. It encodes CASSFGDTQYF.